This TCR beta chain was found in a study of identical twins. Study results and limitations: Models came in too low on out-of-frame TCR alpha sharing in monozygotic twins.

Unique molecular identifiers were in the cDNA, with template-switch universal primer binding. Using its own MiXCR run on the 5' RACE reads, TCRdb lists one record per CDR3 protein. The data hold roughly 220,000 distinct CDR3 sequences, with 6.5% to 8% observed a single time. This clonotype appeared a few times. Its antigen is unidentified. This sample was also put to use in a study of T cells expressing NK-cell markers. That publication notes: Expanded NKG2C+ T cell clones had unclear HCMV specificity.

The sequence was collected from a woman aged 18 to 35 in good health. The sequenced material came from CD8+ T cells sorted from blood.

The CDR3 DNA reads TGTGCCAGTAGTTGGGACACCCGTCCTTCGGACTATGGCTACACCTTC. Translation gives CASSWDTRPSDYGYTF. The chain has TRBV19 and TRBJ1-2; possibly TRBD1 for D (6 bases). The CDR3 runs to 16 residues. Per germline, CDR1 LNHDA and CDR2 SQIVND (reference sequence). Trimming took 5 bases from V and 3 from J, leaving 19 bases between them.